A selection of T cell receptor beta chains follows, all from one sample in a study of blood T cell repertoires in COVID-19. Here immunoSEQ multiplex PCR was the method, and the copy in TCRdb shows in-frame clones only, minus some. The sample carries about 190,000 clones, roughly 83% recorded once. Sequencing was carried out using PBMCs or T cells enriched from blood (not recorded which). Receptor source: a man between 35 and 55 years old with acute COVID-19. Each CDR3 is given with its conserved first and last residue. A D gene is named only where the DNA matches it firmly. Clone size is shown for a subset of rows, as once, few, many or a class of expanded clone.

d_call: -; v_call: TRBV5-5; clone_size: -; j_call: TRBJ2-7; cdr3_aa: CASSLRPGSYEQYF; cdr3_nt: TGTGCCAGCAGCCTCCGACCGGGCTCCTACGAGCAGTACTTC
d_call: -; v_call: TRBV2; clone_size: -; j_call: TRBJ2-1; cdr3_aa: CASSAGSNEQFF; cdr3_nt: TGTGCCAGCAGTGCAGGGTCCAATGAGCAGTTCTTC
d_call: -; v_call: TRBV10-3; clone_size: -; j_call: TRBJ2-7; cdr3_aa: CAIPEIGGEQYF; cdr3_nt: TGTGCCATCCCCGAGATAGGGGGCGAGCAGTACTTC
d_call: TRBD2; v_call: TRBV6-4; clone_size: -; j_call: TRBJ2-2; cdr3_aa: CASSALAGGTGELFF; cdr3_nt: TGTGCCAGCAGCGCTCTAGCGGGAGGCACCGGGGAGCTGTTTTTT
d_call: -; v_call: TRBV27; clone_size: -; j_call: TRBJ1-6; cdr3_aa: CASRYRALSYNSPLHF; cdr3_nt: TGTGCCAGCCGCTACAGGGCCCTCTCCTATAATTCACCCCTCCACTTT
d_call: -; v_call: TRBV4-3; clone_size: -; j_call: TRBJ2-7; cdr3_aa: CASSQGPGATYEQYF; cdr3_nt: TGCGCCAGCAGCCAAGGCCCGGGAGCTACCTACGAGCAGTACTTC
d_call: -; v_call: TRBV14; clone_size: -; j_call: TRBJ2-7; cdr3_aa: CASSQMGLTYEQYF; cdr3_nt: TGTGCCAGCAGCCAAATGGGACTCACCTACGAGCAGTACTTC
d_call: TRBD2; v_call: TRBV4-2; clone_size: few; j_call: TRBJ2-7; cdr3_aa: CASSPGGGRNTYEQYF; cdr3_nt: TGTGCCAGCAGCCCCGGGGGCGGGAGGAACACCTACGAGCAGTACTTC
d_call: -; v_call: TRBV14; clone_size: few; j_call: TRBJ1-1; cdr3_aa: CASSQGPDSRGEAFF; cdr3_nt: TGTGCCAGCAGCCAAGGGCCCGATAGTAGAGGTGAAGCTTTCTTT
d_call: -; v_call: TRBV28; clone_size: -; j_call: TRBJ2-1; cdr3_aa: CASSLSSGSPNNEQFF; cdr3_nt: TGTGCCAGCAGTTTATCGTCGGGAAGCCCCAACAATGAGCAGTTCTTC
d_call: TRBD1; v_call: TRBV10-3; clone_size: -; j_call: TRBJ2-7; cdr3_aa: CAISRSTGTGLYEQYF; cdr3_nt: TGTGCCATCAGCCGGTCCACCGGGACAGGGCTCTACGAGCAGTACTTC
d_call: -; v_call: TRBV14; clone_size: -; j_call: TRBJ2-7; cdr3_aa: CASSQVGAREQYF; cdr3_nt: TGTGCCAGCAGCCAAGTAGGGGCGAGGGAGCAGTACTTC
d_call: -; v_call: TRBV5-6; clone_size: -; j_call: TRBJ1-2; cdr3_aa: CASSTLQGRGGYTF; cdr3_nt: TGTGCCAGCAGCACCCTACAGGGCCGTGGGGGCTACACCTTC
d_call: -; v_call: TRBV6-5; clone_size: -; j_call: TRBJ2-7; cdr3_aa: CAGDRGGNEQYF; cdr3_nt: TGTGCCGGCGACAGGGGAGGGAACGAGCAGTACTTC
d_call: -; v_call: TRBV28; clone_size: few; j_call: TRBJ1-5; cdr3_aa: CASSLGLQNQPQHF; cdr3_nt: TGTGCCAGCAGCTTGGGACTTCAGAATCAGCCCCAGCATTTT
d_call: -; v_call: TRBV6-5; clone_size: -; j_call: TRBJ2-2; cdr3_aa: CASPSGSANTGELFF; cdr3_nt: TGTGCCAGCCCTAGTGGGAGCGCGAACACCGGGGAGCTGTTTTTT
d_call: TRBD1; v_call: TRBV19; clone_size: -; j_call: TRBJ1-4; cdr3_aa: CASSAGQPGLHEKLFF; cdr3_nt: TGTGCCAGTAGTGCGGGACAGCCTGGGCTACATGAAAAACTGTTTTTT
d_call: TRBD2; v_call: TRBV15; clone_size: -; j_call: TRBJ2-7; cdr3_aa: CATRGGLAYEQYF; cdr3_nt: TGTGCCACCAGGGGGGGACTAGCCTACGAGCAGTACTTC
d_call: -; v_call: TRBV29-1; clone_size: few; j_call: TRBJ2-7; cdr3_aa: CSIRGMMYEQYF; cdr3_nt: TGCAGCATCAGGGGAATGATGTACGAGCAGTACTTC
d_call: -; v_call: TRBV3-1/TRBV3-2; clone_size: -; j_call: TRBJ1-5; cdr3_aa: CASSQEWGDQPQHF; cdr3_nt: TGTGCCAGCAGCCAAGAATGGGGGGATCAGCCCCAGCATTTT
d_call: -; v_call: TRBV7-2; clone_size: -; j_call: TRBJ1-1; cdr3_aa: CASSQAPNTEAFF; cdr3_nt: TGTGCCAGCAGCCAAGCACCGAACACTGAAGCTTTCTTT
d_call: TRBD1; v_call: TRBV11-2; clone_size: -; j_call: TRBJ1-1; cdr3_aa: CASSPTTGGDTEAFF; cdr3_nt: TGTGCCAGCAGCCCAACTACAGGGGGAGACACTGAAGCTTTCTTT
d_call: TRBD1; v_call: TRBV19; clone_size: -; j_call: TRBJ2-1; cdr3_aa: CASGRRQGIHEQFF; cdr3_nt: TGTGCCAGTGGTCGCCGACAGGGGATTCATGAGCAGTTCTTC
d_call: TRBD1; v_call: TRBV28; clone_size: -; j_call: TRBJ1-5; cdr3_aa: CASSLVGQGTHPQHF; cdr3_nt: TGTGCCAGCAGTTTAGTTGGACAGGGAACTCATCCCCAGCATTTT
d_call: TRBD2; v_call: TRBV28; clone_size: -; j_call: TRBJ2-7; cdr3_aa: CASMEVAGVGEQYF; cdr3_nt: TGTGCCAGCATGGAAGTAGCGGGAGTAGGAGAGCAGTACTTC
d_call: -; v_call: TRBV5-4; clone_size: -; j_call: TRBJ2-6; cdr3_aa: CATNRAGANVLTF; cdr3_nt: TGTGCCACCAACAGGGCTGGGGCCAACGTCCTGACTTTC
d_call: -; v_call: TRBV19; clone_size: -; j_call: TRBJ2-7; cdr3_aa: CASSISGSAYEQYF; cdr3_nt: TGTGCCAGTAGTATTTCGGGGAGCGCCTACGAGCAGTACTTC
d_call: TRBD2; v_call: TRBV19; clone_size: -; j_call: TRBJ2-1; cdr3_aa: CASSISGSSYNEQFF; cdr3_nt: TGTGCCAGTAGTATTAGCGGGTCTTCCTACAATGAGCAGTTCTTC
d_call: -; v_call: TRBV6-5; clone_size: -; j_call: TRBJ1-2; cdr3_aa: CASSRDYFYGYTF; cdr3_nt: TGTGCCAGCAGTCGGGACTACTTCTATGGCTACACCTTC
d_call: -; v_call: TRBV29-1; clone_size: -; j_call: TRBJ2-1; cdr3_aa: CSVVPDYNEQFF; cdr3_nt: TGCAGCGTTGTCCCAGATTACAATGAGCAGTTCTTC
d_call: -; v_call: TRBV2; clone_size: -; j_call: TRBJ1-1; cdr3_aa: CASSDGPNTEAFF; cdr3_nt: TGTGCCAGCAGTGATGGGCCGAACACTGAAGCTTTCTTT
d_call: TRBD1; v_call: TRBV29-1; clone_size: -; j_call: TRBJ1-1; cdr3_aa: CSVVSGGTGRPEAFF; cdr3_nt: TGCAGCGTTGTGTCGGGGGGGACAGGGAGGCCTGAAGCTTTCTTT
d_call: TRBD2; v_call: TRBV7-2; clone_size: -; j_call: TRBJ2-3; cdr3_aa: CASSLGAGGGDTQYF; cdr3_nt: TGTGCCAGCAGCTTAGGGGCGGGAGGAGGAGATACGCAGTATTTT
d_call: TRBD2; v_call: TRBV28; clone_size: -; j_call: TRBJ2-1; cdr3_aa: CASDSGTSGYNEQFF; cdr3_nt: TGTGCCAGCGATTCAGGGACTAGCGGTTACAATGAGCAGTTCTTC
d_call: TRBD1; v_call: TRBV5-1; clone_size: few; j_call: TRBJ1-2; cdr3_aa: CASSPDRGDGYTF; cdr3_nt: TGCGCCAGCAGCCCGGACAGGGGTGATGGCTACACCTTC
d_call: -; v_call: TRBV2; clone_size: -; j_call: TRBJ1-2; cdr3_aa: CASSTGLPNYGYTF; cdr3_nt: TGTGCCAGCAGTACGGGACTCCCTAACTATGGCTACACCTTC
d_call: -; v_call: TRBV11-1; clone_size: -; j_call: TRBJ1-3; cdr3_aa: CASSISDGNTIYF; cdr3_nt: TGTGCCAGCAGCATCAGTGATGGAAACACCATATATTTT